The 6 T cell receptor beta chains presented below share a single source sample, sequenced in a study of T cell responses to AZD1222 COVID-19 vaccine. The assay was immunoSEQ multiplex PCR, and TCRdb's table has in-frame clones only and misses some. The sample holds approximately 140,000 clones, roughly 90% seen once. The sample consisted of peripheral blood, taken 28 days after the second AZD1222 dose. Source of these receptors: an adult who received the AZD1222 COVID-19 vaccine.

J is TRBJ2-7 and V is TRBV27; tentative D call: TRBD1 (7 bases). The germline gives CDR1 MNHEY, CDR2 SMNVEV (reference sequence). The CDR3 has 14 residues. V dropped 6 bases and J dropped 3 bases, with 15 bases sitting between them. The CDR3 DNA reads TGTGCCAGCAGCCGCCAGGGGGGAGACTACGAGCAGTACTTC. Translated: CASSRQGGDYEQYF.

V gene TRBV11-3 combines with J gene TRBJ1-1, with D maybe TRBD1 (6 bases). Trimming removed 2 bases at V and 3 bases at J, with 7 bases between. Germline CDR1 and CDR2: SGHNT and YENEEA. The CDR3 totals 13 residues. The CDR3 reads CASSLNRDTEAFF. CDR3 bases: TGTGCCAGCAGCTTAAACAGGGACACTGAAGCTTTCTTT. The full variable domain, rest sourced from reference TRBV11-3 and TRBJ1-1, is EAGVVQSPRYKIIEKKQPVAFWCNPISGHNTLYWYLQNLGQGPELLIRYENEEAVDDSQLPKDRFSAERLKGVDSTLKIQPAELGDSAVYLCASSLNRDTEAFFGQGTRLTVV.

V is TRBV5-1 and J is TRBJ2-7, with 8 bases matching TRBD2. This CDR3 is built from 14 residues. V lost 1 base to trimming and J lost 6 bases; unmatched junction nucleotides: 6. Germline V lookup: CDR1 SGHRS, CDR2 YFSETQ. Here the CDR3 DNA reads TGCGCCAGCAGCTTGACCAGCGGGAGTGGCGAGCAGTACTTC. This codes for CASSLTSGSGEQYF. Combining the CDR3 with reference TRBV5-1 and TRBJ2-7 gives the whole variable domain KAGVTQTPRYLIKTRGQQVTLSCSPISGHRSVSWYQQTPGQGLQFLFEYFSETQRNKGNFPGRFSGRQFSNSRSEMNVSTLELGDSALYLCASSLTSGSGEQYFGPGTRLTVT.

This clone showed up just once. V usage is TRBV19 and J usage is TRBJ2-4; D is undetermined. CDR3 length: 16 amino acids. Trimming cost V 1 base and J 0 bases, with 10 bases left between them. From germline, CDR1 is LNHDA and CDR2 SQIVND (reference sequence). In DNA form, the CDR3 reads TGTGCCAGTAGTATAGGAGAGAGACAAGCCAAAAACATTCAGTACTTC. Translated, it gives CASSIGERQAKNIQYF.

J is TRBJ2-1 and V is TRBV4-1; D is undetermined. CDR1 is MGHRA and CDR2 is YSYEKL in the germline V gene. Trimming left V 4 bases short and J 0 bases short, with 13 bases between. The CDR3 totals 16 residues. CDR3 in amino acids: CASSPGRWSSYNEQFF. The CDR3 nucleotides are TGCGCCAGCAGCCCAGGAAGGTGGAGCTCCTACAATGAGCAGTTCTTC.

CDR3 DNA sequence: TGTGCCAGCAGTGGGACAGAGCTCAGCAATCAGCCCCAGCATTTT. It is translated as CASSGTELSNQPQHF. The genes are TRBV28 and TRBJ1-5; TRBD1 matches 7 bases. Germline loops: CDR1 MDHEN, CDR2 SYDVKM. Losses at the gene ends were 5 bases for V and 1 base for J; bases not matched to a gene: 5. CDR3 length: 15 residues.